A selection of T cell receptor beta chains follows, all from one sample in a study of cytomegalovirus exposure and HLA in healthy donors. TCRdb's copy holds only in-frame clones and misses some; the assay was immunoSEQ multiplex PCR. The data contain about 160,000 clones, roughly four fifths of them singletons. Sequenced input: PBMCs. All receptors derive from a woman under 30 in good health and CMV-seronegative. CDR3s include the opening cysteine and the closing phenylalanine or tryptophan. The order of the fields is V gene, D gene, clone size, J gene, CDR3 length, CDR3 protein, CDR3 DNA. A D gene is named only where the DNA matches it firmly. Size values are once, few and many counts, or a class for expanded clones, and some rows have none.

V gene: TRBV10-3; D gene: TRBD1; clone size: few; J gene: TRBJ2-5; CDR3 length: 15; CDR3 protein: CAISPGTGGRETQYF; CDR3 DNA: TGTGCCATCAGCCCCGGGACAGGGGGTCGAGAGACCCAGTACTTC
V gene: TRBV5-1; D gene: TRBD1; clone size: .; J gene: TRBJ2-7; CDR3 length: 15; CDR3 protein: CASRPDRGVPYEQYF; CDR3 DNA: TGCGCCAGCAGACCCGACAGGGGGGTCCCCTACGAGCAGTACTTC
V gene: TRBV10-2; D gene: TRBD2; clone size: .; J gene: TRBJ2-5; CDR3 length: 18; CDR3 protein: CASSALVAGGRRQETQYF; CDR3 DNA: TGCGCCAGCAGTGCTCTGGTAGCGGGGGGCAGGAGACAAGAGACCCAGTACTTC
V gene: TRBV2; D gene: TRBD1; clone size: .; J gene: TRBJ2-5; CDR3 length: 14; CDR3 protein: CASSEKTGLETQYF; CDR3 DNA: TGTGCCAGCAGTGAAAAGACAGGGTTGGAGACCCAGTACTTC
V gene: TRBV7-8; D gene: .; clone size: .; J gene: TRBJ1-1; CDR3 length: 14; CDR3 protein: CASSLFIGNTEAFF; CDR3 DNA: TGTGCCAGCAGCTTATTCATCGGGAACACTGAAGCTTTCTTT
V gene: TRBV2; D gene: .; clone size: .; J gene: TRBJ2-7; CDR3 length: 14; CDR3 protein: CASSENPSGYEQYF; CDR3 DNA: TGTGCCAGCAGTGAAAACCCCTCAGGTTACGAGCAGTACTTC
V gene: TRBV28; D gene: TRBD1; clone size: .; J gene: TRBJ1-4; CDR3 length: 16; CDR3 protein: CASRWTGGSTNEKLFF; CDR3 DNA: TGTGCCAGCAGATGGACAGGGGGATCAACTAATGAAAAACTGTTTTTT
V gene: TRBV2; D gene: TRBD1; clone size: .; J gene: TRBJ2-1; CDR3 length: 13; CDR3 protein: CASIRTGDNEQFF; CDR3 DNA: TGTGCCAGCATAAGGACAGGGGACAATGAGCAGTTCTTC
V gene: TRBV6-5; D gene: .; clone size: .; J gene: TRBJ1-2; CDR3 length: 14; CDR3 protein: CASSENRDNYGYTF; CDR3 DNA: TGTGCCAGCAGTGAAAACAGGGACAACTATGGCTACACCTTC
V gene: TRBV11-2; D gene: .; clone size: .; J gene: TRBJ1-1; CDR3 length: 14; CDR3 protein: CASSLERGNTEAFF; CDR3 DNA: TGTGCCAGCAGCTTAGAAAGGGGTAACACTGAAGCTTTCTTT
V gene: TRBV2; D gene: .; clone size: .; J gene: TRBJ1-1; CDR3 length: 11; CDR3 protein: CASRRQGWAFF; CDR3 DNA: TGTGCCAGCCGTCGTCAGGGTTGGGCTTTCTTT
V gene: TRBV15; D gene: TRBD2; clone size: .; J gene: TRBJ2-3; CDR3 length: 17; CDR3 protein: CATSESWLAGVSDTQYF; CDR3 DNA: TGTGCCACCAGCGAGAGCTGGCTAGCGGGGGTGTCAGATACGCAGTATTTT
V gene: TRBV19; D gene: TRBD1; clone size: .; J gene: TRBJ1-5; CDR3 length: 17; CDR3 protein: CASSPGQGARSNQPQHF; CDR3 DNA: TGTGCCAGTAGTCCGGGACAGGGGGCGCGAAGCAATCAGCCCCAGCATTTT